This T cell receptor beta chain was identified during a study of identical twins. Study results and caveats: Twins' surplus sharing was weaker for beta out-of-frame sequences. Invariant T cells like MAIT and iNKT could partly confound the zero-insertion analyses. Insertions ran lower in abundant cord blood beta clonotypes, though not in memory repertoires.

CDR1 is SGHAT, CDR2 FQNNGV, per germline. The CDR3 loop spans 17 amino acids. V trimming: 4 bases; J trimming: 1 base; junction bases outside the gene matches: 6. TCRdb recomputed calls from the 5' RACE reads with MiXCR, one row per CDR3 protein. The sample contains roughly 250,000 distinct CDR3 sequences, 11% to 15% of which appear only once. Turning to this clonotype: The antigen remains undetermined.

The TCR comes from a woman under 30 in good health. The chain combines TRBV11-2 with TRBJ2-3; 12 bases align to TRBD2. Sequencing used memory (CD45RO+) T cells sorted from blood. In DNA, the CDR3 is TGTGCCAGCAGCTGGACTAGCGGGGCCCTCGGCACAGATACGCAGTATTTT. This sequence encodes CASSWTSGALGTDTQYF.